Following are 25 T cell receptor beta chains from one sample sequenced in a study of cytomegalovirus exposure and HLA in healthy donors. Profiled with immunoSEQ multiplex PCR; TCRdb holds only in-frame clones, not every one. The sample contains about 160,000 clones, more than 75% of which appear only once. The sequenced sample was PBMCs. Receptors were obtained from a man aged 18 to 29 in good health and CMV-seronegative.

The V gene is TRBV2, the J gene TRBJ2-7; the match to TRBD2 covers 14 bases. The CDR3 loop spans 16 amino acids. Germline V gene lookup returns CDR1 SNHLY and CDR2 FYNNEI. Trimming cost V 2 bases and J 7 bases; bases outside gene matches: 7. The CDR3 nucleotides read TGTGCCAGCAGTGAACTTATGGGACTAGCGGGAGAAGAGCAGTACTTC. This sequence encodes CASSELMGLAGEEQYF.

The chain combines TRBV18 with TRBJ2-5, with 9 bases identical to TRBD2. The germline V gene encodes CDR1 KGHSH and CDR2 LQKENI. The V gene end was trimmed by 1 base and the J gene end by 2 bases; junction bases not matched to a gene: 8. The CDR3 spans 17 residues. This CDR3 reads CASSPRVSGGTQETQYF. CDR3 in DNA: TGTGCCAGCTCACCACGGGTCAGCGGGGGGACACAAGAGACCCAGTACTTC.

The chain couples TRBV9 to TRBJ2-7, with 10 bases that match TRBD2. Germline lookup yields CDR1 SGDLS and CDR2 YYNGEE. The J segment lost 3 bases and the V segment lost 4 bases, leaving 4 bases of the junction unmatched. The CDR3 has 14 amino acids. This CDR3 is CASSTGLADYEQYF. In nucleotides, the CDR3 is TGTGCCAGCAGCACCGGACTAGCGGACTACGAGCAGTACTTC. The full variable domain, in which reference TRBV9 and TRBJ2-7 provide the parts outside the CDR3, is DSGVTQTPKHLITATGQRVTLRCSPRSGDLSVYWYQQSLDQGLQFLIQYYNGEERAKGNILERFSAQQFPDLHSELNLSSLELGDSALYFCASSTGLADYEQYFGPGTRLTVT.

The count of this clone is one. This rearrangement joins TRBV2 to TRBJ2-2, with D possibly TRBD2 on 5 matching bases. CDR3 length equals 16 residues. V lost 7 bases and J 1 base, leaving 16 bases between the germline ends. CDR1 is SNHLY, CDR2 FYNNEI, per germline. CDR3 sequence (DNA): TGTGCCAGCATTCAAAACGCCGGGGTGAACACCGGGGAGCTGTTTTTT. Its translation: CASIQNAGVNTGELFF.

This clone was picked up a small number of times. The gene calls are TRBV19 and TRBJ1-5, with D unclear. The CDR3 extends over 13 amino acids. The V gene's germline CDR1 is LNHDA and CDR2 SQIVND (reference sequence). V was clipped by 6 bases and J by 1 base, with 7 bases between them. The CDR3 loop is CASREGSNQPQHF. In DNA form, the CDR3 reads TGTGCCAGTAGGGAGGGCAGCAATCAGCCCCAGCATTTT. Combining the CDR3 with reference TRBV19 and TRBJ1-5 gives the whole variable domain DGGITQSPKYLFRKEGQNVTLSCEQNLNHDAMYWYRQDPGQGLRLIYYSQIVNDFQKGDIAEGYSVSREKKESFPLTVTSAQKNPTAFYLCASREGSNQPQHFGDGTRLSIL.

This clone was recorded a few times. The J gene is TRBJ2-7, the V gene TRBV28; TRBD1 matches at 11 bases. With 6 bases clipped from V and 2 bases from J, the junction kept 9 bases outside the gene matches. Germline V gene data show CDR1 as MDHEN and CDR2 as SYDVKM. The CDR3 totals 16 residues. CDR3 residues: CASSYRTGGFTYEQYF. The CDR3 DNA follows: TGTGCCAGCAGCTACCGGACAGGGGGCTTCACCTACGAGCAGTACTTC.

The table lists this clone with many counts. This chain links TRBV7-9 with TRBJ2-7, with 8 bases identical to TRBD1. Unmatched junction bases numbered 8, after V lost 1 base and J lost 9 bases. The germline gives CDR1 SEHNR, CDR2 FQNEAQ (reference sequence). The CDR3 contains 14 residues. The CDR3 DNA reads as TGTGCCAGCAGCTTAGTAACAGGGGGATCAACGCAGTACGTC. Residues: CASSLVTGGSTQYV.

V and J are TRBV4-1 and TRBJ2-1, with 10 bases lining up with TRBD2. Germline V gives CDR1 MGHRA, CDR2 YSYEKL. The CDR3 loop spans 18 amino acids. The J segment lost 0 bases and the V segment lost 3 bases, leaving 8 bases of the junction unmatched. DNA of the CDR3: TGCGCCAGCAGCCACGTCAGCGGGAGGGCGAGCTCCTACAATGAGCAGTTCTTC. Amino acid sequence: CASSHVSGRASSYNEQFF.

The chain's CDR3 is CASSLGTGTSANNEQFF. In DNA, the CDR3 is TGCGCCAGCAGCCTGGGTACCGGGACTAGCGCTAACAATGAGCAGTTCTTC. The chain is built from TRBV5-1 and TRBJ2-1; 10 bases are shared with TRBD2. The V gene end was trimmed by 4 bases and the J gene end by 5 bases; junction bases not matched to a gene: 12. Per germline, CDR1 SGHRS and CDR2 YFSETQ. CDR3 length: 17 residues.

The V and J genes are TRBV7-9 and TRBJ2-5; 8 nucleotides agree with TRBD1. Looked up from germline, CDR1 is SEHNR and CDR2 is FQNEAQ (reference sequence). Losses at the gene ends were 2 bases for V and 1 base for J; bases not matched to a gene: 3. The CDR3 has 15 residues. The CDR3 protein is CASSLRDRIQETQYF. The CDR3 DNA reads TGTGCCAGCAGCTTACGGGACAGGATCCAAGAGACCCAGTACTTC.

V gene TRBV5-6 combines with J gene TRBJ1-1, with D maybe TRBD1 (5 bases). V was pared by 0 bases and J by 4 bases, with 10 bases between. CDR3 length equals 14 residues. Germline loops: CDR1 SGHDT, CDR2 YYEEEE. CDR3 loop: CASSLAGMLTEAFF. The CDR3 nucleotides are TGTGCCAGCAGCTTGGCAGGGATGCTCACTGAAGCTTTCTTT.

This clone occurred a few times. The DNA of the CDR3 is TGTGCCAGCAGTGAAGTGGGAGGGGCCGAGGATCAGCCCCAGCATTTT. Translated: CASSEVGGAEDQPQHF. The gene calls are TRBV6-1 and TRBJ1-5, with D perhaps TRBD1 (5 bases). This CDR3 has 16 residues. Germline V gene lookup returns CDR1 MNHNS and CDR2 SASEGT. V lost 1 base, J lost 5 bases, and 15 bases lay in between.

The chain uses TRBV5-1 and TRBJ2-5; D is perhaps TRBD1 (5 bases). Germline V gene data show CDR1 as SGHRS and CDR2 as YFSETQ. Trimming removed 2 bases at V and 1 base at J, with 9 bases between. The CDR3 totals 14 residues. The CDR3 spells CASSFGHSQETQYF. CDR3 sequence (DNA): TGCGCCAGCAGCTTCGGACACAGCCAAGAGACCCAGTACTTC. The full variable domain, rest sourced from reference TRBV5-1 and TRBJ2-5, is KAGVTQTPRYLIKTRGQQVTLSCSPISGHRSVSWYQQTPGQGLQFLFEYFSETQRNKGNFPGRFSGRQFSNSRSEMNVSTLELGDSALYLCASSFGHSQETQYFGPGTRLLVL.

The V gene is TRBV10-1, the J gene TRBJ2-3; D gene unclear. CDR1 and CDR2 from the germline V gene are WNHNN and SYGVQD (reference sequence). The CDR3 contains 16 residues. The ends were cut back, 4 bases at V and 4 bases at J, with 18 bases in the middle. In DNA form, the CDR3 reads TGCGCCAGCAGTGGCGACTGGAGCGAGGTGTCAGATACGCAGTATTTT. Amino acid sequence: CASSGDWSEVSDTQYF.

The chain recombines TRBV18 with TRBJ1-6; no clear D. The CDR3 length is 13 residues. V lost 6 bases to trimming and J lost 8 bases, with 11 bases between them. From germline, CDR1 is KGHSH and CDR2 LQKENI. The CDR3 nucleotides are TGTGCCAGCTCCTCAGGTAGTGATTCACCCCTCCACTTT. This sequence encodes CASSSGSDSPLHF.

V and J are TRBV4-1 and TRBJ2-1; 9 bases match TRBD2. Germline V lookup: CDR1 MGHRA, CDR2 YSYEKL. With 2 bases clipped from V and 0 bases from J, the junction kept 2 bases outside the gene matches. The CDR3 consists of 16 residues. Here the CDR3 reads CASSQFSGGSYNEQFF. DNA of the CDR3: TGCGCCAGCAGCCAATTTAGCGGGGGCTCCTACAATGAGCAGTTCTTC.

In DNA form, the CDR3 reads TGTGCCAGTAGGGATGGGGGGCAGCCCCAGCATTTT. Encoded protein: CASRDGGQPQHF. The chain employs TRBV19 and TRBJ1-5, with D possibly TRBD1 on 5 matching bases. The CDR3 sequence is 12 residues long. CDR1 and CDR2 (germline): LNHDA, SQIVND (reference sequence). Trimming took 6 bases from V and 7 from J, leaving 10 bases between them.

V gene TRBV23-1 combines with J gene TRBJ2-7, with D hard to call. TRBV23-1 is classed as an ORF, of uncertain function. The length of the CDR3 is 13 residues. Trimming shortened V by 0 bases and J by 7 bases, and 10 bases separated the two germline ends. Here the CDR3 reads CASSQSFRVEQYF. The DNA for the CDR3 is TGCGCCAGCAGTCAATCTTTTCGGGTAGAGCAGTACTTC.

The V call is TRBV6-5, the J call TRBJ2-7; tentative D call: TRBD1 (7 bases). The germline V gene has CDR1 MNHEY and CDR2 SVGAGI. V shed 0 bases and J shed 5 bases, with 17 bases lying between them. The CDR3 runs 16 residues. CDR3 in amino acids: CASSYSGDSGGDEQYF. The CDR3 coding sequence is TGTGCCAGCAGTTACTCGGGGGACAGCGGAGGGGACGAGCAGTACTTC.

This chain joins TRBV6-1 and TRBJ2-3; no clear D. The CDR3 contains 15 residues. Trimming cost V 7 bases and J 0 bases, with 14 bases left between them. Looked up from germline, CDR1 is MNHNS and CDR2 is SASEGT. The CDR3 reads CASIISDSSTDTQYF. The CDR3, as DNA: TGTGCCAGCATCATCAGTGATTCTAGCACAGATACGCAGTATTTT.

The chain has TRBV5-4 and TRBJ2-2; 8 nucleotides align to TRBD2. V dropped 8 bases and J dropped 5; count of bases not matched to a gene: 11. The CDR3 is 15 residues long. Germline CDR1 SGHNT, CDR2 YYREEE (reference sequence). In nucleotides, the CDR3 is TGTGCCAGTACCCCGGGGGGGGCAATAACCGGGGAGCTGTTTTTT. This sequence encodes CASTPGGAITGELFF.

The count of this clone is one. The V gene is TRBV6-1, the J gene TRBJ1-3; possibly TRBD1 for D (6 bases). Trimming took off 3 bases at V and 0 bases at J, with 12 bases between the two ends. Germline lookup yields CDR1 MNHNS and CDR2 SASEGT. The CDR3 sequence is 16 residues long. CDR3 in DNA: TGTGCCAGCAGTGAGGGGCAGGGGCCCTCTGGAAACACCATATATTTT. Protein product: CASSEGQGPSGNTIYF.

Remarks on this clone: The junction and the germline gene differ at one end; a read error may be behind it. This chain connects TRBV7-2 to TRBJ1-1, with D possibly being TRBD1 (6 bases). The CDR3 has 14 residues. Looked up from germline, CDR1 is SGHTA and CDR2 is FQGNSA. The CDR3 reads CASSVAGDGTEAFF. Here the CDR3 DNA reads TGTGCCAGCAGCGTAGCAGGGGATGGCACTGAAGCTTTCTTT. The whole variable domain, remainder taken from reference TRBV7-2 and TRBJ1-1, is GAGVSQSPSNKVTEKGKDVELRCDPISGHTALYWYRQSLGQGLEFLIYFQGNSAPDKSGLPSDRFSAERTGGSVSTLTIQRTQQEDSAVYLCASSVAGDGTEAFFGQGTRLTVV.

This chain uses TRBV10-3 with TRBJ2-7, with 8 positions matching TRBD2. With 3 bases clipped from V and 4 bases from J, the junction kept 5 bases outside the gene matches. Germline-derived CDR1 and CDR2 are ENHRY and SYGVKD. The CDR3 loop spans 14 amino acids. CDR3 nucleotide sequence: TGTGCCATCAGTGATTCGGGAGGGCCTTACGAGCAGTACTTC. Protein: CAISDSGGPYEQYF.

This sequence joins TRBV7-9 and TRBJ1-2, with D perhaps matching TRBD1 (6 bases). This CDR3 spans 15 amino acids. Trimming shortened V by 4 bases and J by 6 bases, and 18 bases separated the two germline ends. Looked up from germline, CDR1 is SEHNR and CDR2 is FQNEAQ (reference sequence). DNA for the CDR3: TGTGCCAGCAGCTCCAGCCCCAGGGGTAGGCATGGCTACACCTTC. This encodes CASSSSPRGRHGYTF.